A selection of T cell receptor beta chains follows, all from one sample in a study of blood T cell repertoires in COVID-19. Profiled with immunoSEQ multiplex PCR; TCRdb holds only in-frame clones, not every one. The sample holds 120,000 or so clones; less than 75% are singletons and the top ten take more than 0.65%. Source material: peripheral blood. These receptors were collected from a human donor with acute or convalescent COVID-19. The donor label of this sample is uncertain. CDR3s include the opening cysteine and the closing phenylalanine or tryptophan. The D gene is left open where the match is weak. Clone size, where shown, is once, few, many, or a class for clones that have expanded.

NA	TRBD1	TRBV18	TRBJ2-1	17	CASSRLVGQGARNEQFF	TGTGCCAGCTCACGGCTTGTTGGGCAGGGGGCGCGCAATGAGCAGTTCTTC
NA	NA	TRBV29-1	TRBJ2-1	9	CSVAYEQFF	TGCAGCGTTGCCTATGAGCAGTTCTTC
NA	NA	TRBV18	TRBJ1-6	15	CASSLREGNNSPLHF	TGTGCCAGCTCGCTACGAGAGGGAAATAATTCACCCCTCCACTTT
NA	NA	TRBV7-9	TRBJ2-6	18	CASSLLEAIVSGANVLTF	TGTGCCAGCAGCTTACTCGAGGCCATAGTCTCTGGGGCCAACGTCCTGACTTTC
NA	TRBD1	TRBV24-1	TRBJ1-2	15	CATSDPSGTGYGYTF	TGTGCCACCAGTGACCCCTCCGGGACAGGGTATGGCTACACCTTC
NA	TRBD1	TRBV2	TRBJ2-5	15	CASSREQGFGETQYF	TGTGCCAGCAGTAGAGAACAGGGGTTTGGAGAGACCCAGTACTTC
NA	NA	TRBV7-8	TRBJ1-4	14	CASSEGGRRKKLFF	TGTGCCAGCAGCGAAGGGGGACGGAGGAAAAAACTGTTTTTT
NA	NA	TRBV19	TRBJ1-4	15	CASSIARATNEKLFF	TGTGCCAGTAGTATAGCCAGGGCAACTAATGAAAAACTGTTTTTT
NA	NA	TRBV28	TRBJ2-1	13	CASSKGLALEQFF	TGTGCCAGCAGTAAGGGACTCGCGCTTGAGCAGTTCTTC
NA	NA	TRBV7-3	TRBJ2-2	14	CASSLAYDTGELFF	TGTGCCAGCAGCTTAGCGTATGACACCGGGGAGCTGTTTTTT
NA	TRBD1	TRBV30	TRBJ2-1	16	CAWSQTGFASYNEQFF	TGTGCCTGGAGTCAGACAGGGTTCGCATCCTACAATGAGCAGTTCTTC
few	NA	TRBV24-1	TRBJ2-3	14	CATSAGASTDTQYF	TGTGCCACCAGTGCAGGCGCTAGCACAGATACGCAGTATTTT
NA	TRBD1	TRBV27	TRBJ1-2	14	CASRGTATNYGYTF	TGTGCCAGCAGGGGGACAGCTACCAACTATGGCTACACCTTC
NA	NA	TRBV11-2	TRBJ1-4	15	CASRSWGRKNEKLFF	TGTGCCAGCAGATCGTGGGGGAGGAAGAATGAAAAACTGTTTTTT
NA	NA	TRBV19	TRBJ1-5	13	CATLGERNQPQHF	TGTGCCACCTTAGGGGAACGGAATCAGCCCCAGCATTTT
few	TRBD1	TRBV19	TRBJ1-2	16	CASSSPLTGTGRGYTF	TGTGCCAGTAGTTCTCCACTTACCGGGACAGGGCGCGGCTACACCTTC
NA	TRBD2	TRBV6-4	TRBJ2-3	21	CASSDSRTSGGSPRSTDTQYF	TGTGCCAGCAGTGACTCTCGGACTAGCGGGGGGTCCCCCCGTAGCACAGATACGCAGTATTTT
NA	TRBD1	TRBV2	TRBJ1-5	17	CASSGARGPSSNQPQHF	TGTGCCAGCAGTGGCGCCAGGGGGCCCTCAAGCAATCAGCCCCAGCATTTT
NA	TRBD1	TRBV6-5	TRBJ2-2	16	CASSYSGQWSPGELFF	TGTGCCAGCAGTTACTCGGGACAGTGGAGCCCCGGGGAGCTGTTTTTT
NA	NA	TRBV2	TRBJ1-5	16	CASRVGGGGGNQPQHF	TGTGCCAGCAGGGTGGGGGGGGGAGGTGGCAATCAGCCCCAGCATTTT
few	NA	TRBV29-1	TRBJ1-1	14	CSVAPLGVNTEAFF	TGCAGCGTGGCCCCGCTCGGGGTGAACACTGAAGCTTTCTTT
NA	TRBD1	TRBV20-1	TRBJ1-2	12	CSASTQGAGYTF	TGCAGTGCTAGTACACAGGGGGCCGGCTACACCTTC
NA	TRBD1	TRBV15	TRBJ2-7	14	CATSRETGVYEQYF	TGTGCCACCAGCAGAGAAACAGGGGTCTACGAGCAGTACTTC
NA	NA	TRBV7-9	TRBJ1-2	15	CASTAGLWYDYGYTF	TGTGCCAGCACGGCAGGGTTATGGTATGACTATGGCTACACCTTC
NA	NA	TRBV9	TRBJ2-2	16	CASSVNKGGYPGELFF	TGTGCCAGCAGCGTAAACAAGGGGGGGTATCCCGGGGAGCTGTTTTTT
NA	NA	TRBV18	TRBJ1-6	13	CASSPVANSPLHF	TGTGCCAGCTCACCAGTGGCTAATTCACCCCTCCACTTT
few	TRBD2	TRBV2	TRBJ2-3	17	CASRGLRGGVATDTQYF	TGTGCCAGCAGAGGATTGCGCGGGGGGGTTGCCACAGATACGCAGTATTTT
NA	NA	TRBV5-1	TRBJ1-2	16	CASSLASGPVGGGYTF	TGCGCCAGCAGCTTGGCCTCCGGTCCAGTCGGGGGTGGCTACACCTTC
many	NA	TRBV2	TRBJ2-3	13	CASSGVRTDTQYF	TGTGCCAGCAGCGGGGTCCGCACAGATACGCAGTATTTT
NA	NA	TRBV12-3/TRBV12-4	TRBJ2-7	11	CASSLGYEQYF	TGTGCCAGCAGCCTCGGGTACGAGCAGTACTTC
few	TRBD1	TRBV5-1	TRBJ2-3	16	CASSLARTGGSDTQYF	TGCGCCAGCAGCTTGGCTAGGACAGGGGGCTCAGATACGCAGTATTTT
NA	NA	TRBV14	TRBJ1-2	12	CASSQDTRVGTF	TGTGCCAGCAGCCAAGATACCAGGGTAGGCACCTTC
NA	NA	TRBV12-3/TRBV12-4	TRBJ1-5	12	CASLQGNQPQHF	TGTGCCAGTTTACAGGGCAATCAGCCCCAGCATTTT
NA	NA	TRBV19	TRBJ2-3	16	CASSIRRAASTDTQYF	TGTGCCAGTAGTATAAGGAGGGCCGCTAGCACAGATACGCAGTATTTT
NA	NA	TRBV3-1/TRBV3-2	TRBJ1-2	14	CASSQLPGAEGYTF	TGTGCCAGCAGCCAACTCCCAGGGGCCGAGGGCTACACCTTC
NA	NA	TRBV6-5	TRBJ1-1	14	CASRDRNTNTEAFF	TGTGCCAGCAGAGACAGGAATACGAACACTGAAGCTTTCTTT
NA	NA	TRBV25-1	TRBJ2-1	14	CASSEQGSYNEQFF	TGTGCCAGCAGTGAACAGGGGTCCTACAATGAGCAGTTCTTC
NA	NA	TRBV5-1	TRBJ1-2	14	CASSPTSPNYGYTF	TGCGCCAGCAGCCCTACCTCACCCAACTATGGCTACACCTTC
NA	TRBD2	TRBV5-5	TRBJ2-2	15	CASSPGTRDTGELFF	TGTGCCAGCAGCCCCGGGACTAGAGACACCGGGGAGCTGTTTTTT
NA	NA	TRBV6-1	TRBJ1-5	13	CASSEGGVRPQHF	TGTGCCAGCAGTGAAGGGGGGGTCAGGCCCCAGCATTTT
few	NA	TRBV24-1	TRBJ1-6	12	CATSDPYGPLHF	TGTGCCACCAGTGACCCCTATGGTCCCCTCCACTTT
NA	NA	TRBV4-1	TRBJ1-3	15	CASSQVYSSGNTIYF	TGCGCCAGCAGCCAAGTTTACTCCTCTGGAAACACCATATATTTT
NA	TRBD1	TRBV19	TRBJ1-4	15	CASSAQGAINEKLFF	TGTGCCAGTAGTGCACAGGGGGCGATTAATGAAAAACTGTTTTTT
NA	TRBD1	TRBV6-5	TRBJ1-2	15	CASGEEGRGNYGYTF	TGTGCCAGTGGGGAGGAGGGCAGGGGGAACTATGGCTACACCTTC
many	NA	TRBV11-2	TRBJ2-2	12	CASSPGAGELFF	TGTGCCAGCAGCCCAGGGGCCGGGGAGCTGTTTTTT
NA	TRBD1	TRBV2	TRBJ2-3	15	CARPGNRGLSDTQYF	TGTGCCCGCCCGGGGAACAGGGGTTTGTCAGATACGCAGTATTTT
NA	NA	TRBV6-5	TRBJ2-5	12	CASSYGGAIQYF	TGTGCCAGCAGTTACGGTGGGGCGATCCAGTACTTC